Shown below are 28 T cell receptor beta chains from a single sample sequenced in a study of blood T cell repertoires in COVID-19. Libraries were prepared by immunoSEQ multiplex PCR; TCRdb keeps only in-frame clonotypes and omits some of them. The sample yields tens of thousands of clones, roughly 91% seen once. Sequenced input: peripheral blood. Source of these receptors: a woman aged 80 or over with active COVID-19.

The table lists this clone with a count of one. The V and J genes are TRBV4-1 and TRBJ2-1, with 7 nucleotides matching TRBD2. The ends lost 1 base at V and 5 bases at J; junction bases unmatched: 5. The CDR3 sequence is 15 residues long. The V gene's germline CDR1 is MGHRA and CDR2 YSYEKL. The CDR3 reads CASSQVLAEHNEQFF. The DNA of the CDR3 is TGCGCCAGCAGCCAAGTTCTAGCGGAACACAATGAGCAGTTCTTC.

The chain joins TRBV21-1 to TRBJ2-7; the table calls TRBD1, which could not be checked here. TRBV21-1 is classified as a pseudogene. CDR3 length: 15 amino acids. The CDR3 bases are TGTGCCAGCAGCAAAGAGGGACAGCAAATCTACGAGCAGTACTTC. Amino acids: CASSKEGQQIYEQYF.

The chain joins TRBV27 to TRBJ2-7, with D perhaps TRBD1 (5 bases). CDR3 length equals 9 residues. V was trimmed by 6 bases and J by 9 bases, leaving 6 bases between them. Looked up from germline, CDR1 is MNHEY and CDR2 is SMNVEV (reference sequence). For the CDR3, the DNA is TGTGCCAGCAGGGGGCGGCAGTACTTC. Translation gives CASRGRQYF.

The rearrangement links TRBV7-2 to TRBJ1-5; D gene uncertain. This CDR3 spans 17 amino acids. Germline CDR1 is SGHTA and CDR2 is FQGNSA. Trimming pared 1 base from V and 2 bases from J, leaving 15 bases between. Here the CDR3 reads CASSLGVRRGGNQPQHF. DNA of the CDR3: TGTGCCAGCAGCTTAGGCGTCCGGAGAGGAGGCAATCAGCCCCAGCATTTT. Filled out from reference TRBV7-2 and TRBJ1-5, the complete variable domain reads GAGVSQSPSNKVTEKGKDVELRCDPISGHTALYWYRQSLGQGLEFLIYFQGNSAPDKSGLPSDRFSAERTGGSVSTLTIQRTQQEDSAVYLCASSLGVRRGGNQPQHFGDGTRLSIL.

This chain connects TRBV6-2 or TRBV6-3 to TRBJ1-5, with unresolved D. V was shortened by 3 bases and J by 5 bases, with 11 bases between the two germline ends. The CDR3 loop spans 14 amino acids. From germline, CDR1 is MNHEY and CDR2 SVGEGT. The CDR3 here is CASSYREFDQPQHF. In nucleotides, the CDR3 is TGTGCCAGCAGTTATAGGGAGTTCGATCAGCCCCAGCATTTT.

The genes are TRBV5-6 and TRBJ1-1, with TRBD1 as a possible D gene (5 bases). Germline-derived CDR1 and CDR2 are SGHDT and YYEEEE. This CDR3 is built from 15 residues. V was trimmed by 0 bases and J by 1 base, leaving 10 bases between them. CDR3 in amino acids: CASSLGRRGNTEAFF. CDR3 nucleotides: TGTGCCAGCAGCTTGGGGCGGAGGGGGAACACTGAAGCTTTCTTT. Full variable domain (missing parts from reference TRBV5-6 and TRBJ1-1): DAGVTQSPTHLIKTRGQQVTLRCSPKSGHDTVSWYQQALGQGPQFIFQYYEEEERQRGNFPDRFSGHQFPNYSSELNVNALLLGDSALYLCASSLGRRGNTEAFFGQGTRLTVV.

The V call is TRBV7-2, the J call TRBJ2-3; D might be TRBD1 (6 bases). This CDR3 contains 15 residues. Germline loops: CDR1 SGHTA, CDR2 FQGNSA. V shed 5 bases and J shed 5 bases, with 17 bases lying between them. DNA of the CDR3: TGTGCCAGCAGCCTAGAGGCAGGGGCTCGAGATACGCAGTATTTT. It is translated as CASSLEAGARDTQYF.

In its sample, this clone was seen once. The J gene is TRBJ2-3, the V gene TRBV19, with 7 bases matching TRBD2. The CDR3 has 14 amino acids. CDR1 is LNHDA, CDR2 SQIVND, per germline (reference sequence). V was pared by 5 bases and J by 2 bases, with 4 bases of the junction left unmatched. CDR3 bases: TGTGCCAGTAGTCTGGGGACTATCACAGATACGCAGTATTTT. Encoded protein: CASSLGTITDTQYF.

This chain links TRBV9 with TRBJ2-1; no firm D call. V lost 0 bases to trimming and J lost 1 base, with 5 bases between them. This CDR3 has 14 amino acids. Germline V gives CDR1 SGDLS, CDR2 YYNGEE. This CDR3 reads CASSVVVSYNEQFF. The CDR3 coding sequence is TGTGCCAGCAGCGTAGTAGTATCCTACAATGAGCAGTTCTTC. The full variable domain, its missing parts supplied by reference TRBV9 and TRBJ2-1, is DSGVTQTPKHLITATGQRVTLRCSPRSGDLSVYWYQQSLDQGLQFLIQYYNGEERAKGNILERFSAQQFPDLHSELNLSSLELGDSALYFCASSVVVSYNEQFFGPGTRLTVL.

V is TRBV5-4 and J is TRBJ2-1, with D perhaps matching TRBD2 (6 bases). The V gene's germline CDR1 is SGHNT and CDR2 YYREEE (reference sequence). Between the trimmed V and J ends, which lost 4 bases and 0 bases, there was a span of 14 bases. The CDR3 is 16 residues long. The CDR3 loop is CASSPSGPSSYNEQFF. The CDR3 nucleotides are TGTGCCAGCAGCCCCAGCGGGCCTAGCTCCTACAATGAGCAGTTCTTC.

V gene TRBV7-2 combines with J gene TRBJ2-5, with 7 bases lining up with TRBD2. Germline V gives CDR1 SGHTA, CDR2 FQGNSA. V shed 5 bases and J 3 bases; nucleotides not matched to a gene: 15. The CDR3 totals 17 residues. The DNA of the CDR3 is TGTGCCAGCAGCCCCAGGGCGGGAGACTACCTAAAAGAGACCCAGTACTTC. This codes for CASSPRAGDYLKETQYF. The whole variable domain, remainder taken from reference TRBV7-2 and TRBJ2-5, is GAGVSQSPSNKVTEKGKDVELRCDPISGHTALYWYRQSLGQGLEFLIYFQGNSAPDKSGLPSDRFSAERTGGSVSTLTIQRTQQEDSAVYLCASSPRAGDYLKETQYFGPGTRLLVL.

The V and J genes are TRBV19 and TRBJ2-1; TRBD2 agrees at 9 bases. This CDR3 is built from 15 residues. J gave up 8 bases and V 3 bases, and 8 bases lay outside the gene matches. Looked up from germline, CDR1 is LNHDA and CDR2 is SQIVND (reference sequence). The CDR3 sequence is CASSMKASGIDEQFF. CDR3 nucleotides: TGTGCCAGTAGTATGAAGGCTAGCGGGATCGATGAGCAGTTCTTC. The full variable domain, rest sourced from reference TRBV19 and TRBJ2-1, is DGGITQSPKYLFRKEGQNVTLSCEQNLNHDAMYWYRQDPGQGLRLIYYSQIVNDFQKGDIAEGYSVSREKKESFPLTVTSAQKNPTAFYLCASSMKASGIDEQFFGPGTRLTVL.

The chain recombines TRBV19 with TRBJ2-7; 7 nucleotides align to TRBD2. The CDR3 sequence is 14 residues long. From germline, CDR1 is LNHDA and CDR2 SQIVND (reference sequence). V dropped 3 bases and J dropped 2; count of bases not matched to a gene: 4. CDR3 nucleotide sequence: TGTGCCAGTAGTATGGGTCTAGCGGCCTACGAGCAGTACTTC. Amino acid sequence: CASSMGLAAYEQYF.

The J gene is TRBJ2-4, the V gene TRBV5-1; TRBD2 aligns across 9 bases. The germline V gene encodes CDR1 SGHRS and CDR2 YFSETQ. The CDR3 spans 15 residues. J lost 6 bases, V lost 4 bases, and 8 bases had no gene match. CDR3: CASSLGGAGGNIQYF. The CDR3 DNA follows: TGCGCCAGCAGCCTGGGGGGAGCGGGAGGAAACATTCAGTACTTC.

The CDR3 DNA follows: TGTGCCAGCAGCATTAGCCTCACCGGGGAGCTGTTTTTT. It translates to CASSISLTGELFF. The V call is TRBV7-8, the J call TRBJ2-2; D unresolved. There are 13 residues in the CDR3. Trimming left V 5 bases short and J 4 bases short, with 8 bases between. The V gene's germline CDR1 is SGHVS and CDR2 FQNEAQ. The whole variable domain, filled in from reference TRBV7-8 and TRBJ2-2, reads GAGVSQSPRYKVAKRGQDVALRCDPISGHVSLFWYQQALGQGPEFLTYFQNEAQLDKSGLPSDRFFAERPEGSVSTLKIQRTQQEDSAVYLCASSISLTGELFFGEGSRLTVL.

Only a few counts were recorded for this clone. The V gene is TRBV19, the J gene TRBJ1-5; a possible D gene is TRBD1 (6 bases). The V end lost 3 bases, the J end lost 7 bases, and 16 bases lay between the germline ends. Germline assignment: CDR1 LNHDA and CDR2 SQIVND (reference sequence). The CDR3 sequence is 15 residues long. CDR3 nucleotides: TGTGCCAGTAGTATTGGCGCAGGGGATGGGCAGCCCCAGCATTTT. Its translation: CASSIGAGDGQPQHF. Drawing the rest from reference TRBV19 and TRBJ1-5, the complete variable domain is DGGITQSPKYLFRKEGQNVTLSCEQNLNHDAMYWYRQDPGQGLRLIYYSQIVNDFQKGDIAEGYSVSREKKESFPLTVTSAQKNPTAFYLCASSIGAGDGQPQHFGDGTRLSIL.

On this clone itself: One end of the junction is discordant with germline, which a read error may explain. This sequence joins TRBV6-2 or TRBV6-3 and TRBJ2-7; TRBD2 might be the D (6 bases). Germline V CDR1 and CDR2: MNHEY, SVGEGT. This CDR3 region has 14 residues. Written as DNA, the CDR3 is TGTGCCAGTAGTTTCGGGGGACCGGGCAACGAGCAGTACTTC. It encodes CASSFGGPGNEQYF.

This clone appeared a few times. The gene calls are TRBV29-1 and TRBJ2-1; D perhaps matches TRBD1 (5 bases). In germline, CDR1 is SQVTM, CDR2 ANQGSEA. V was shortened by 3 bases and J by 7 bases, with 10 bases between the two germline ends. The CDR3 is 12 residues long. CDR3 bases: TGCAGCGTTGATCGGCAGGGAAATGAGCAGTTCTTC. It yields the protein CSVDRQGNEQFF.

The chain links TRBV4-2 to TRBJ2-7; 8 nucleotides align to TRBD2. V trimming: 2 bases; J trimming: 4 bases; junction bases outside the gene matches: 10. The CDR3 spans 16 residues. Germline V gene sequence: CDR1 LGHNA, CDR2 YNFKEQ. CDR3 bases: TGTGCCAGCAGCCAACCCGGGGGGGAGGCGCCTTACGAGCAGTACTTC. It specifies CASSQPGGEAPYEQYF.

The J gene is TRBJ2-3, the V gene TRBV4-3; TRBD1 matches at 8 bases. The CDR3 consists of 17 residues. Unmatched junction bases numbered 9, after V lost 0 bases and J lost 4 bases. CDR1 is LGHNA, CDR2 YSLEER, per germline. As DNA, the CDR3 is TGCGCCAGCAGCCAAGATACGGACAGGGTTTTGTCAGATACGCAGTATTTT. This sequence encodes CASSQDTDRVLSDTQYF.

The chain employs TRBV27 and TRBJ2-7, with 7 bases matching TRBD1. The V segment lost 3 bases and the J segment 2 bases; nucleotides outside the gene matches: 4. This CDR3 comprises 14 residues. The V gene's germline CDR1 is MNHEY and CDR2 SMNVEV (reference sequence). CDR3 nucleotides: TGTGCCAGCAGTTTTACAGGGGCGGCCTACGAGCAGTACTTC. Protein product: CASSFTGAAYEQYF.

The rearrangement links TRBV5-1 to TRBJ1-4, with a weak D call TRBD1 (6 bases). Looked up from germline, CDR1 is SGHRS and CDR2 is YFSETQ. Between the trimmed V and J ends, which lost 0 bases and 10 bases, there was a span of 13 bases. The CDR3 contains 14 residues. The CDR3 bases are TGCGCCAGCAGCTTGGACCGACAGGAAGGAAAACTGTTTTTT. It yields the protein CASSLDRQEGKLFF.

This clone was seen just once. Other DNA sequences of this sample code for an identical CDR3. The chain joins TRBV18 to TRBJ2-2; D unclear. Germline V gene data show CDR1 as KGHSH and CDR2 as LQKENI. The CDR3 totals 12 residues. V was trimmed by 2 bases and J by 6 bases, leaving 4 bases between them. In nucleotides, the CDR3 is TGTGCCAGCTCACCAGTCGCCGGGGAGCTGTTTTTT. Amino acids: CASSPVAGELFF.

The V call is TRBV11-2, the J call TRBJ2-1; 10 bases line up with TRBD2. Germline CDR1 is SGHAT and CDR2 is FQNNGV. CDR3 size: 16 residues. Losses at the gene ends were 4 bases for V and 7 bases for J; bases not matched to a gene: 10. CDR3 bases: TGTGCCAGCAGCTGGGGGACTAGCGTATGGCCTAATGAGCAGTTCTTC. Translating gives CASSWGTSVWPNEQFF.

This clone was detected a few times. The rearrangement joins TRBV2 to TRBJ1-5; 7 bases agree with TRBD1. Germline loops: CDR1 SNHLY, CDR2 FYNNEI. V shed 4 bases, J shed 5 bases, and the junction held 5 bases outside the gene matches. The CDR3 covers 14 residues. As DNA, the CDR3 is TGTGCCAGCAGTGGGACAGGAGGTCATCAGCCCCAGCATTTT. Translated, it gives CASSGTGGHQPQHF.

V is TRBV5-1 and J is TRBJ2-1; D uncertain. Germline V CDR1 and CDR2: SGHRS, YFSETQ. With 1 base removed from V and 0 bases from J, the gap between germline ends came to 8 bases. The CDR3 loop spans 15 amino acids. The DNA of the CDR3 is TGCGCCAGCAGCTTGAGCGTAAACTCCTACAATGAGCAGTTCTTC. Its translation is CASSLSVNSYNEQFF.

The V call is TRBV30, the J call TRBJ2-3, with 8 bases identical to TRBD2. The ends lost 2 bases at V and 0 bases at J; junction bases unmatched: 7. The CDR3 length is 16 residues. Looked up from germline, CDR1 is GTSNPN and CDR2 is SVGIG (reference sequence). The CDR3 DNA follows: TGTGCCTGGAGTTTTGGCGGGAGGCTAAGCACAGATACGCAGTATTTT. Translated, it gives CAWSFGGRLSTDTQYF.

V and J are TRBV24-1 and TRBJ2-3; perhaps TRBD2 as D (5 bases). The length of the CDR3 is 18 residues. CDR1 and CDR2 from the germline V gene are KGHDR and SFDVKD. V lost 3 bases to trimming and J lost 0 bases, with 18 bases between them. CDR3 nucleotide sequence: TGTGCCACCAGTGATCGGGCCCGACCGGGGAGAAGCACAGATACGCAGTATTTT. The encoded protein is CATSDRARPGRSTDTQYF.